The present TCR beta chain was sequenced within a study of CD8 T cells in Susac syndrome. General study findings and limits: The relatively small number of individuals in the TCR sequencing and HLA analysis was acknowledged by the study.

This CDR3 has 14 residues. Trimming stripped 2 bases from V and 1 base from J, with 8 bases between. Germline V gene sequence: CDR1 MGHDK, CDR2 SYGVNS. Of note for this clonotype: Its antigen is as yet unknown.

Random hexamers were used to reverse transcribe the RNA input (roughly 0.5 to 1 ug). An immunoSEQ multiplex PCR amplified TCR beta CDR3 over 54 Vbeta and 13 Jbeta. TCRdb used MiXCR to reprocess the immunoSEQ multiplex PCR reads, holding one entry per CDR3 protein. Among around 130,000 distinct CDR3 sequences listed, about 90% were seen once. The sequenced material came from CD8+ T cells from PBMCs. This sequence originates from a human donor with multiple sclerosis. The rearrangement uses TRBV25-1 and TRBJ2-5; no reliable D call. CDR3 nucleotides: TGTGCCAGCAGTGAACATGCGTGCCAAGAGACCCAGTACTTC. Its protein product is CASSEHACQETQYF.